A single TCR beta chain is shown here with its context. Its antigen is as yet unknown. CDR1 and CDR2 (germline): ENHRY, SYGVKD. V shed 5 bases and J shed 2 bases, with 16 bases lying between them. CDR3 length: 15 amino acids. The sample belongs to a study of T cells in Graves' hyperthyroidism and ophthalmopathy. Findings of the study overall: The blood repertoire included most of the expanded thyroid clonotypes above 0.001. Ophthalmopathy, which appeared later, was predicted by the model a median roughly 6.4 months before onset.

It was RNA transcripts that yielded the amplified TCR beta CDR3 regions. The HTBI primer set drove a first-round RT-PCR of the TCR CDR3. TCRdb re-analysed the multiplex PCR reads in MiXCR, keeping a single row per CDR3 protein. The data contain about 510,000 distinct CDR3 sequences, 46% of them seen just once; the ten biggest clones take up about two fifths. The specimen was peripheral blood or thyroid tissue (not recorded which). The sequence was obtained from an adult woman with Graves' disease, either hyperthyroidism or ophthalmopathy (not recorded which). The V and J genes are TRBV10-3 and TRBJ2-7, with D possibly called TRBD1 or TRBD2 (5 bases each). In nucleotides, the CDR3 is TGTGCCATCAGTATGGGGACCGAGAAAGCCTACGAGCAGTACTTC. Encoded protein: CAISMGTEKAYEQYF.